The entry that follows covers one TCR beta chain sequence. The authors' processing: Amplified reference gene primers provided the basis for estimating nucleated cell counts. Assay: immunoSEQ multiplex PCR; the TCRdb copy retains only in-frame clones and omits some. V and J calls and clone size come straight from that table; D and trimming were deduced from the DNA. The profile covers 140,000 to 150,000 clones, with about four fifths appearing a single time and roughly 7.7% taken by the ten largest. The J segment lost 0 bases and the V segment lost 5 bases, leaving 19 bases of the junction unmatched. Per germline, CDR1 LNHDA and CDR2 SQIVND (reference sequence). The CDR3 runs 20 residues. The sample comes from a study of blood T cell repertoires in COVID-19. Whole-study context: Both acute and convalescent COVID-19 samples were obtained from the United States, Italy and Spain. In each case, the material was cDNA or gDNA derived from T cells, B-cell-depleted T cells, or PBMCs.

Sequencing was carried out using peripheral blood. The TCR originated in a human donor with acute or convalescent COVID-19. The donor label of this sample is uncertain. J is TRBJ1-3 and V is TRBV19, with 7 bases that match TRBD1. CDR3 sequence (DNA): TGTGCCAGTAGTTCGACCCCGGGAGCAACAGGGGCCCTCTCTGGAAACACCATATATTTT. Amino acids: CASSSTPGATGALSGNTIYF.